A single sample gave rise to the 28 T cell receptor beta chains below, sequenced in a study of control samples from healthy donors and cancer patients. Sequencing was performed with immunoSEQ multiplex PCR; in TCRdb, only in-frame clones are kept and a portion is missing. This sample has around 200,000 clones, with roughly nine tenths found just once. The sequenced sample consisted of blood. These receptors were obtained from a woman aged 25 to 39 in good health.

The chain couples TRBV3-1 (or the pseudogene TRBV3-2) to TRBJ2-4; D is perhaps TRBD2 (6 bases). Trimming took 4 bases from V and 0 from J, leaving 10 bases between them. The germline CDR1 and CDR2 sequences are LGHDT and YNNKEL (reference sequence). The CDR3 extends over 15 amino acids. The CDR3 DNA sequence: TGTGCCAGCAGCCCGGGAGTCCTAGCCAAAAACATTCAGTACTTC. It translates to CASSPGVLAKNIQYF.

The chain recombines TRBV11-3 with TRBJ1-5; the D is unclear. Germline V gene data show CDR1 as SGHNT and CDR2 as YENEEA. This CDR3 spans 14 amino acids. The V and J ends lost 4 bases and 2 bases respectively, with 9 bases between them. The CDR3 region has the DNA TGTGCCAGCAGCTCAGGTCTGGGCAATCAGCCCCAGCATTTT. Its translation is CASSSGLGNQPQHF.

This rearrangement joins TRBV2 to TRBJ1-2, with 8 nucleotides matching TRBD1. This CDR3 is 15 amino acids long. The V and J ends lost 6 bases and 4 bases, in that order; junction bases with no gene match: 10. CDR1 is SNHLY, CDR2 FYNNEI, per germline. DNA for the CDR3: TGTGCCAGCAGCTTTGCACAGGGGGTGGCCTATGGCTACACCTTC. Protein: CASSFAQGVAYGYTF.

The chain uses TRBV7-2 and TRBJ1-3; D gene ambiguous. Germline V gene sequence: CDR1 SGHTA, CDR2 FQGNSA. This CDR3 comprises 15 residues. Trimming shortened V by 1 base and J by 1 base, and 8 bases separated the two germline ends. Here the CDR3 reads CASSLGGRSGNTIYF. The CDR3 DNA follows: TGTGCCAGCAGCTTAGGAGGCAGGTCTGGAAACACCATATATTTT.

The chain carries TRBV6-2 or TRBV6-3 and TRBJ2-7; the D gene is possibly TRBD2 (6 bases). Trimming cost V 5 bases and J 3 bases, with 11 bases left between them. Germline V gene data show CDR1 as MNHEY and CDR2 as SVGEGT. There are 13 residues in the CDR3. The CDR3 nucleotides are TGTGCCAGCAGTGTGGACTACCTCTACGAGCAGTACTTC. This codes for CASSVDYLYEQYF.

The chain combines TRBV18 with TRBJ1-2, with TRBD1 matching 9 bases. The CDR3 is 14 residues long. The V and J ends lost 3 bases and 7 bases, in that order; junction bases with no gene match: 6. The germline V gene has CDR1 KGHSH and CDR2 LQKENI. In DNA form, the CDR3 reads TGTGCCAGCTCACCCCGGACAGGGGATCCTGGCTACACCTTC. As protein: CASSPRTGDPGYTF.

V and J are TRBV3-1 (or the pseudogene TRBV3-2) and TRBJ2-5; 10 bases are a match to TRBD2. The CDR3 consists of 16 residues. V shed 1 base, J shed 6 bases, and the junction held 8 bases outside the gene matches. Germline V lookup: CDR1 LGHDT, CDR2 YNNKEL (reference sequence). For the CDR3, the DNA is TGTGCCAGCAGCCAAGTCAGGAGTAGCGGGGGGAAGACCCAGTACTTC. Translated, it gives CASSQVRSSGGKTQYF.

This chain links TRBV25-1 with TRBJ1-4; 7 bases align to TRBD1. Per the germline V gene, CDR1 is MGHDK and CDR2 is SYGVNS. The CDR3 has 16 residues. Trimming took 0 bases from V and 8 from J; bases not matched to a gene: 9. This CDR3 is CASSEYMVRGLEKLFF. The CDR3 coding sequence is TGTGCCAGCAGTGAATATATGGTCAGGGGGTTAGAAAAACTGTTTTTT.

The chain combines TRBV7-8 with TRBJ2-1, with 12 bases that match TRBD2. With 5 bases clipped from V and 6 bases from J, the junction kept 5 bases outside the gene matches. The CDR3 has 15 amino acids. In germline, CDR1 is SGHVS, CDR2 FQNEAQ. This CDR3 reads CASSPPSGRVNEQFF. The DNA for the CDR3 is TGTGCCAGCAGCCCCCCTAGCGGGAGGGTCAATGAGCAGTTCTTC.

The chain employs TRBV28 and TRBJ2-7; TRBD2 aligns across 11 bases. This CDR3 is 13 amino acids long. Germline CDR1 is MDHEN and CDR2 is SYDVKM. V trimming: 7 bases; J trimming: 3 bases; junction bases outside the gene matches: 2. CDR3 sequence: CASTGTSGYEQYF. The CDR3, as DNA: TGTGCCAGCACCGGGACTAGCGGCTACGAGCAGTACTTC.

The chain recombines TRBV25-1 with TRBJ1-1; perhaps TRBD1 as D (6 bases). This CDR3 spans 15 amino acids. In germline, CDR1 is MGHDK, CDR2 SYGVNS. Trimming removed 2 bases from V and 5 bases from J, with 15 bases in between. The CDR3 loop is CASSEADSGGTEAFF. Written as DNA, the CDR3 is TGTGCCAGCAGTGAAGCGGACAGCGGGGGGACTGAAGCTTTCTTT.

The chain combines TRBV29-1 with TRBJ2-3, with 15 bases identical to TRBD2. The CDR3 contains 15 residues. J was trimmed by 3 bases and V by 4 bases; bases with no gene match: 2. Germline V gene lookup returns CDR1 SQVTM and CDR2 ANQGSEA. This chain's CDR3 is CSVAGTSGRTDTQYF. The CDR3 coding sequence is TGCAGCGTTGCCGGGACTAGCGGGAGGACAGATACGCAGTATTTT.

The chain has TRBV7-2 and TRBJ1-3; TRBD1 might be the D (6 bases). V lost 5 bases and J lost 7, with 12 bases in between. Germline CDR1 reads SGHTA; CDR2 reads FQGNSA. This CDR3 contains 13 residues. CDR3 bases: TGTGCCAGCAGCCGAAGAACAGGGAACACCATATATTTT. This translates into CASSRRTGNTIYF.

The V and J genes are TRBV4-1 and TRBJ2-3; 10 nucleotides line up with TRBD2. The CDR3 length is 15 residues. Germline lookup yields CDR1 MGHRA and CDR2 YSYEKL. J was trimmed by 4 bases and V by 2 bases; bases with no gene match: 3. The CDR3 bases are TGCGCCAGCAGCCAACTAGCGGGAGTCGCAGATACGCAGTATTTT. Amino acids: CASSQLAGVADTQYF.

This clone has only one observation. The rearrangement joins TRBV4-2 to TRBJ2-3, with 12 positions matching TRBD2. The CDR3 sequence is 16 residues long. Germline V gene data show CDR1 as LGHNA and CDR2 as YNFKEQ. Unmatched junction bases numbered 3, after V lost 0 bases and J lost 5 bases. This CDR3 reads CASSQEWTSGIDTQYF. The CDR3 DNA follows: TGTGCCAGCAGCCAAGAATGGACTAGCGGGATAGATACGCAGTATTTT.

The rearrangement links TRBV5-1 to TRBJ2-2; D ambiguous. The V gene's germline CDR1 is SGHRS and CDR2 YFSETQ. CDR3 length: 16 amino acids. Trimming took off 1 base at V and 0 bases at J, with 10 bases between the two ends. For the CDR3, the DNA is TGCGCCAGCAGCTTGAGTAGTGGGGCGAACACCGGGGAGCTGTTTTTT. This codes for CASSLSSGANTGELFF. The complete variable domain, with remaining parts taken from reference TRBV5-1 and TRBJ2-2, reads KAGVTQTPRYLIKTRGQQVTLSCSPISGHRSVSWYQQTPGQGLQFLFEYFSETQRNKGNFPGRFSGRQFSNSRSEMNVSTLELGDSALYLCASSLSSGANTGELFFGEGSRLTVL.

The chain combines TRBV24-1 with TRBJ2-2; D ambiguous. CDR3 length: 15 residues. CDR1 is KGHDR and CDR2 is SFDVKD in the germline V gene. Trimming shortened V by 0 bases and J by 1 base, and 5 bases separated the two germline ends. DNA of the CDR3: TGTGCCACCAGTGATTTGCTACAGAACACCGGGGAGCTGTTTTTT. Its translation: CATSDLLQNTGELFF.

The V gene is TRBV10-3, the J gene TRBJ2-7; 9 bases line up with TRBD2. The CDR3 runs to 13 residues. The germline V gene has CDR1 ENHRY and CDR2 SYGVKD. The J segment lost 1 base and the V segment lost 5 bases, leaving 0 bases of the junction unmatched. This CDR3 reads CAISTSGSYEQYF. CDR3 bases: TGTGCCATCAGTACTAGCGGGTCCTACGAGCAGTACTTC.

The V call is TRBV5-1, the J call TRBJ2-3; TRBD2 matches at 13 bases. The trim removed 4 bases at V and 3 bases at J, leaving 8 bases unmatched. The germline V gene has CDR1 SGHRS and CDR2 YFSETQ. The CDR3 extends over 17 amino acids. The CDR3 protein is CASSKGTSGIGTDTQYF. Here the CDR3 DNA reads TGCGCCAGCAGCAAAGGGACTAGCGGGATAGGGACAGATACGCAGTATTTT.

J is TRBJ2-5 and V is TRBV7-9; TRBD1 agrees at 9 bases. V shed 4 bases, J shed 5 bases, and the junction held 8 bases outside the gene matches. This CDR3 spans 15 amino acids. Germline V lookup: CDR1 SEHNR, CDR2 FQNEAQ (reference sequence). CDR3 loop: CASSSGDRDRETQYF. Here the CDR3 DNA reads TGTGCCAGCAGCTCCGGGGACAGGGATAGGGAGACCCAGTACTTC.

The CDR3 DNA reads as TGTGCCAGCAGATCGGGGGCTACTAATGAAAAACTGTTTTTT. Amino acids: CASRSGATNEKLFF. The chain has TRBV6-6 and TRBJ1-4, with D tentatively TRBD1 (6 bases). This CDR3 is built from 14 residues. Germline V gene data show CDR1 as MNHNY and CDR2 as SVGAGI (reference sequence). Trimming pared 6 bases from V and 2 bases from J, leaving 10 bases between.

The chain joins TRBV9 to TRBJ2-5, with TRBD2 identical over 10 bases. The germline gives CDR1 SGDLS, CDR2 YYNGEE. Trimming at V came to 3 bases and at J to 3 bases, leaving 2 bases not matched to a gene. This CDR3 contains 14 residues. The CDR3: CASSATSGEETQYF. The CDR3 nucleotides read TGTGCCAGCAGCGCCACTAGCGGGGAAGAGACCCAGTACTTC.

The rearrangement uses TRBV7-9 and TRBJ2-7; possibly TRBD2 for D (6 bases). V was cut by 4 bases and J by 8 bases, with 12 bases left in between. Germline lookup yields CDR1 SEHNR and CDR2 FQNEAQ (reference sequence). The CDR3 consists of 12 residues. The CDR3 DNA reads TGTGCCAGCAGCTCCCGACTAGGGCAGCAGTACTTC. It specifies CASSSRLGQQYF. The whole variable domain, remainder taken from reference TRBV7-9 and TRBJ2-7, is DTGVSQNPRHKITKRGQNVTFRCDPISEHNRLYWYRQTLGQGPEFLTYFQNEAQLEKSRLLSDRFSAERPKGSFSTLEIQRTEQGDSAMYLCASSSRLGQQYFGPGTRLTVT.

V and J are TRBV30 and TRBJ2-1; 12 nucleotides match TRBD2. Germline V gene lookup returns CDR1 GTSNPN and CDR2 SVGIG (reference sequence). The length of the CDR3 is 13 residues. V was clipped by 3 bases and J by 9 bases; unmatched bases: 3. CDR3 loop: CAWRLAGGGEQFF. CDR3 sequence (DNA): TGTGCCTGGAGACTAGCGGGAGGTGGTGAGCAGTTCTTC. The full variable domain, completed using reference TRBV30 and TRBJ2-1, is SQTIHQWPATLVQPVGSPLSLECTVEGTSNPNLYWYRQAAGRGLQLLFYSVGIGQISSEVPQNLSASRPQDRQFILSSKKLLLSDSGFYLCAWRLAGGGEQFFGPGTRLTVL.

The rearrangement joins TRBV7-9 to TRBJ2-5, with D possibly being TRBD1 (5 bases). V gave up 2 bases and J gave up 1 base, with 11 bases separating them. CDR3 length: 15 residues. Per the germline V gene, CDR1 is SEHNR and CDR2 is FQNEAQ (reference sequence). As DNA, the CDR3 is TGTGCCAGCAGCTTATGGGTCACAGGCCAAGAGACCCAGTACTTC. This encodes CASSLWVTGQETQYF.

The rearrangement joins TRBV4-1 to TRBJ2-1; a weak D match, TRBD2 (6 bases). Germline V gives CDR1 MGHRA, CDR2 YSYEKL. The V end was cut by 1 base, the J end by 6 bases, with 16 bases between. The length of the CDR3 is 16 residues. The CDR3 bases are TGCGCCAGCAGCCAAGCCGAGAGGCAGGGAGGCAATGAGCAGTTCTTC. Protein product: CASSQAERQGGNEQFF.

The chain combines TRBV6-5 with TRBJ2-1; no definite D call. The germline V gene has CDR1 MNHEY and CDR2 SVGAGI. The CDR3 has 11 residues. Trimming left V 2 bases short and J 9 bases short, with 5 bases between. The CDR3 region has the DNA TGTGCCAGCAGTTACGGCGGTGAGCAGTTCTTC. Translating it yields CASSYGGEQFF.

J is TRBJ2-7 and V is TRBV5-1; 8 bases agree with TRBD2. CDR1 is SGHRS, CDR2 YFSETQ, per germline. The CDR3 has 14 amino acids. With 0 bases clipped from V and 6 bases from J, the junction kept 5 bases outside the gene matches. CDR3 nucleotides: TGCGCCAGCAGCTTGGTGGCGGGGGGTGGCGAGCAGTACTTC. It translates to CASSLVAGGGEQYF.